The next 2 T cell receptor beta chains were all read from a single sample in a study of cytomegalovirus exposure and HLA in healthy donors. The PCR had 60 Vbeta and 13 Jbeta primers. TCRdb keeps only in-frame clones here, not all; method: immunoSEQ multiplex PCR. The data hold about 140,000 clones, with around 77% observed a single time. The specimen sequenced was PBMCs. All receptors derive from a man aged 30 to 39 in good health.

Written as DNA, the CDR3 is TGTGCCAGCAGTTCTAGCGGGGCCAATACGCAGTATTTT. Protein product: CASSSSGANTQYF. The chain uses TRBV5-4 and TRBJ2-3; TRBD2 matches 9 bases. After removal of 5 bases from V and 7 bases from J, the junction contained 5 bases not matched to a gene. The CDR3 runs to 13 residues. Germline V gene data show CDR1 as SGHNT and CDR2 as YYREEE (reference sequence).

The table lists this clone with a count of one. The rearrangement joins TRBV5-6 to TRBJ2-1; 8 nucleotides line up with TRBD2. J gave up 8 bases and V 4 bases, and 20 bases lay outside the gene matches. Per germline, CDR1 SGHDT and CDR2 YYEEEE. The CDR3 is made up of 18 amino acids. The DNA of the CDR3 is TGTGCCAGCAGCCCCCTACAGGGTTCGGGAGGGCTTGAAGATGAGCAGTTCTTC. Translated, it gives CASSPLQGSGGLEDEQFF.